Listed below are T cell receptor beta chains from one sample, sequenced in a study of identical twins. TCRdb re-analysed the 5' RACE reads in MiXCR, keeping a single row per CDR3 protein. The sample shows roughly 720,000 distinct CDR3 sequences, around a sixth of them seen only once. These sequences were also reported in another study, on T cells expressing NK-cell markers.

Sequences were obtained from PBMCs. These receptors were taken from a woman between 18 and 29 years old in good health. Both conserved end residues are part of each CDR3.

v_gene	j_gene	CDR3aa
TRBV10-2	TRBJ1-2	CASSEDRIGYTF
TRBV6-2/TRBV6-3	TRBJ2-3	CASSYLDRDTQYF
TRBV7-9	TRBJ2-7	CASSLKGAWSYEQYF
TRBV11-2	TRBJ1-2	CASSLATGGNYGYTF
TRBV12-3/TRBV12-4	TRBJ2-7	CASSSRGGTRGQYF
TRBV4-3	TRBJ1-1	CASSQDVLTEAFF
TRBV3-1	TRBJ2-7	CASSQASGDHEQYF
TRBV7-9	TRBJ2-2	CASSPRGTAANTGELFF
TRBV5-1	TRBJ2-3	CASRGTGLAETTSTDTQYF
TRBV15	TRBJ2-6	CATSQDGGAWANVLTF
TRBV27	TRBJ1-1	CASSLLGQGTEAFF
TRBV20-1	TRBJ2-3	CSASSGGGADTQYF
TRBV20-1	TRBJ2-5	CSATGTSGGRLETQYF
TRBV6-2/TRBV6-3	TRBJ2-7	CASSYGTGAPYEQYF
TRBV27	TRBJ1-2	CASSLSSGVVGYTF
TRBV4-3	TRBJ2-1	CASSQVISNHNEQFF
TRBV20-1	TRBJ1-1	CSARGLLNTEAFF
TRBV7-9	TRBJ1-3	CASSHGGNTIYF
TRBV25-1	TRBJ1-1	CASSAQDRANTEAFF
TRBV18	TRBJ2-1	CASSPRSGGQYNEQFF
TRBV12-3/TRBV12-4	TRBJ1-6	CASSLVVSSPLHF
TRBV9	TRBJ2-1	CASSPRGREQFF
TRBV5-1	TRBJ2-5	CASSYGVQETQYF
TRBV9	TRBJ1-3	CASSVGTGSGNTIYF
TRBV7-2	TRBJ1-2	CASTKIGGYTF
TRBV20-1	TRBJ2-7	CSAPHAGQVGYEQYF
TRBV29-1	TRBJ2-7	CSAAYTGLPREQYF